Below, 27 T cell receptor beta chains from the same sample are listed, as sequenced in a study of blood T cells in healthy people across ages. A second PCR, run for about 7 to 11 cycles, used a sample-barcoded 5' primer plus a J-beta primer mix. TCRdb reanalysed the 5' RACE reads using MiXCR and keeps one entry per CDR3 protein. The sample includes approximately 810,000 distinct CDR3 sequences, 29% of them seen just once. Sequenced sample: blood. The source of these receptors is an elderly woman in good health.

The V call is TRBV28, the J call TRBJ1-4, with 12 nucleotides matching TRBD1. V lost 4 bases and J lost 7; bases outside the gene matches: 4. CDR1 and CDR2 (germline): MDHEN, SYDVKM. This CDR3 is 15 amino acids long. CDR3 residues: CASSSGQGACEKLFF. CDR3 sequence (DNA): TGTGCCAGCAGTTCGGGACAGGGGGCGTGTGAAAAACTGTTTTTT.

A remark on this clonotype: A much bigger clone sits one base away, suggesting this may be a read error. The chain carries TRBV30 and TRBJ2-7; TRBD1 matches 7 bases. With 7 bases clipped from V and 7 bases from J, the junction kept 10 bases outside the gene matches. This CDR3 spans 12 amino acids. The germline gives CDR1 GTSNPN, CDR2 SVGIG (reference sequence). The CDR3: CASGQANNEQYF. CDR3 sequence (DNA): TGTGCCTCCGGACAGGCCAACAATGAGCAGTACTTC.

The chain employs TRBV20-1 and TRBJ1-1, with D unresolved. The CDR3 length is 13 residues. V was clipped by 3 bases and J by 2 bases, with 10 bases between them. Looked up from germline, CDR1 is DFQATT and CDR2 is SNEGSKA (reference sequence). CDR3 DNA sequence: TGCAGTGCTAGTTCCAGGCGCAACACTGAAGCTTTCTTT. It yields the protein CSASSRRNTEAFF.

This clonotype came up a few times. CDR3 sequence (DNA): TGTGCCAGCAGCGTCCAGGGGGCGCCTAGAGATACGCAGTATTTT. As protein: CASSVQGAPRDTQYF. This chain links TRBV9 with TRBJ2-3; 8 nucleotides align to TRBD1. Germline CDR1 SGDLS, CDR2 YYNGEE. CDR3 length equals 15 residues. Trimming took 2 bases from V and 5 from J; bases not matched to a gene: 7.

Ten or more counts support this clonotype. The chain couples TRBV4-3 to TRBJ1-2; D may be TRBD1 (5 bases). The CDR3 covers 14 residues. The germline V gene has CDR1 LGHNA and CDR2 YSLEER. The germline V and J ends were trimmed by 1 base and 7 bases, with 13 bases remaining between them. For the CDR3, the DNA is TGCGCCAGCAGCCAAGTAGGAGGGGATGGTGGCTACACCTTC. Its protein product is CASSQVGGDGGYTF.

This clonotype occurred many times. The V and J genes are TRBV20-1 and TRBJ1-2; perhaps TRBD1 as D (5 bases). Germline V CDR1 and CDR2: DFQATT, SNEGSKA (reference sequence). CDR3 length: 14 residues. V lost 6 bases to trimming and J lost 3 bases, with 17 bases between them. The CDR3 loop reads CSAPGRGTDYGYTF. CDR3 coding DNA: TGCAGTGCCCCAGGGCGGGGGACCGACTATGGCTACACCTTC.

Note on this clonotype: A much larger clone differs by one base, so this may be a read error. The final CDR3 position lacks the conserved phenylalanine or tryptophan, pointing to a likely read error. The chain links TRBV3-1 to TRBJ2-5; 9 bases match TRBD2. The CDR3 extends over 18 amino acids. V lost 3 bases to trimming and J lost 7 bases; unmatched junction nucleotides: 18. Germline CDR1 LGHDT, CDR2 YNNKEL (reference sequence). CDR3 coding DNA: TGTGCCAGCAGCCACATGAATAGTCTAGCGGGGTCCCGGGGGACCCAGTACATC. Amino acid sequence: CASSHMNSLAGSRGTQYI.

This clonotype was detected ten times or more. This chain links TRBV27 with TRBJ1-6, with 7 positions matching TRBD1. Germline V gene lookup returns CDR1 MNHEY and CDR2 SMNVEV (reference sequence). This CDR3 spans 14 amino acids. The V gene end was trimmed by 3 bases and the J gene end by 7 bases; junction bases not matched to a gene: 3. CDR3 sequence (DNA): TGTGCCAGCAGTTTGGACAGGCGGAATTCACCCCTCCACTTT. Translated, it gives CASSLDRRNSPLHF.

Concerning this clonotype: Since a much larger clone is just one base distant, this may be a read error. This chain's CDR3 is CASRPRPVTDTQYF. The DNA of the CDR3 is TGTGCCAGCAGGCCTCGCCCTGTTACAGATACGCAGTATTTT. The V and J genes are TRBV27 and TRBJ2-3; D is unresolved. Germline V lookup: CDR1 MNHEY, CDR2 SMNVEV (reference sequence). The V gene lost 6 bases and the J gene lost 3 bases, with 13 bases spanning the gap. The CDR3 has 14 amino acids.

This clonotype was counted many times. This chain joins TRBV20-1 and TRBJ1-5; 10 positions agree with TRBD1. Germline-derived CDR1 and CDR2 are DFQATT and SNEGSKA (reference sequence). V was pared by 6 bases and J by 7 bases, with 9 bases of the junction left unmatched. The length of the CDR3 is 14 residues. In DNA form, the CDR3 reads TGCAGTGCCAGGCCGGGACAGGGGTTGCAGCCCCAGCATTTT. This codes for CSARPGQGLQPQHF.

This chain connects TRBV20-1 to TRBJ2-7; TRBD1 aligns across 8 bases. The germline V gene has CDR1 DFQATT and CDR2 SNEGSKA (reference sequence). This CDR3 region has 14 residues. Trimming removed 0 bases from V and 3 bases from J; junction bases left unmatched: 4. Written as DNA, the CDR3 is TGCAGTGCTAGAGACAGGGGGCAAGGCTACGAGCAGTACTTC. This encodes CSARDRGQGYEQYF.

The table lists this clonotype with a few counts. The V and J genes are TRBV18 and TRBJ1-5; D gene ambiguous. Trimming stripped 0 bases from V and 7 bases from J, with 19 bases between. Per germline, CDR1 KGHSH and CDR2 LQKENI. The CDR3 is made up of 17 amino acids. CDR3 loop: CASSPPGRGRVGQPQHF. The CDR3 bases are TGTGCCAGCTCACCACCGGGGAGAGGGCGAGTAGGCCAGCCCCAGCATTTT.

V usage is TRBV20-1 and J usage is TRBJ2-5; TRBD2 aligns across 13 bases. The tail of the sequence fits TRBJ2-7 better, so the J call may be wrong. Germline-derived CDR1 and CDR2 are DFQATT and SNEGSKA (reference sequence). The CDR3 covers 16 residues. CDR3 loop: CSARHGTSGVRGEQYF. CDR3 bases: TGCAGTGCTAGACACGGGACTAGCGGGGTCCGTGGCGAGCAGTACTTC.

V and J are TRBV7-8 and TRBJ2-4; D remains ambiguous. TRBJ2-5 explains the end of the DNA better; the J call may be wrong. Germline CDR1 SGHVS, CDR2 FQNEAQ. CDR3 size: 18 residues. The CDR3 protein is CASSLGAALPNRQETQYF. The CDR3 DNA follows: TGTGCCAGCAGCTTAGGGGCAGCTCTTCCCAATCGCCAAGAGACCCAGTACTTC.

The V call is TRBV27, the J call TRBJ1-6; D is undetermined. This CDR3 has 14 residues. Germline V CDR1 and CDR2: MNHEY, SMNVEV (reference sequence). Trimming removed 0 bases at V and 10 bases at J, with 10 bases between. CDR3 in amino acids: CASSLSQAPSPLHF. CDR3 nucleotide sequence: TGTGCCAGCAGTTTATCCCAGGCCCCCTCACCCCTCCACTTT.

This clonotype has a handful of counts. A much larger clone differs by one base, so this may be a read error. The DNA for the CDR3 is TGCGCCAGCAGCTTGGATACTAGTTACCTCAACAATGAGCAGTACTTC. Translated: CASSLDTSYLNNEQYF. The chain has TRBV5-1 and TRBJ2-7; a weak D match, TRBD2 (5 bases). Trimming took 0 bases from V and 7 from J, leaving 20 bases between them. This CDR3 contains 16 residues. Per the germline V gene, CDR1 is SGHRS and CDR2 is YFSETQ. Variable domain in full (rest from reference TRBV5-1 and TRBJ2-7): KAGVTQTPRYLIKTRGQQVTLSCSPISGHRSVSWYQQTPGQGLQFLFEYFSETQRNKGNFPGRFSGRQFSNSRSEMNVSTLELGDSALYLCASSLDTSYLNNEQYFGPGTRLTVT.

V gene TRBV20-1 combines with J gene TRBJ2-7; 10 bases align to TRBD1. The J call is doubtful: the DNA matches TRBJ2-5 better. The CDR3 length is 15 residues. In germline, CDR1 is DFQATT, CDR2 SNEGSKA (reference sequence). The CDR3 coding sequence is TGCAGTGCTAGAGAGCCGGGACAGGGGAGGGAGACCCAGTACTTC. Protein: CSAREPGQGRETQYF.

This clonotype was seen repeatedly, ten times or more. V and J are TRBV29-1 and TRBJ1-1; TRBD1 matches 9 bases. CDR3 size: 14 residues. CDR1 is SQVTM and CDR2 is ANQGSEA in the germline V gene. The V gene end was trimmed by 6 bases and the J gene end by 0 bases; junction bases not matched to a gene: 5. The CDR3 loop reads CSVRDRAMNTEAFF. The CDR3 coding sequence is TGCAGCGTCCGGGACAGGGCTATGAACACTGAAGCTTTCTTT.

The J gene is TRBJ2-2, the V gene TRBV9; the D is unclear. The germline V gene has CDR1 SGDLS and CDR2 YYNGEE. The CDR3 is made up of 14 amino acids. V lost 6 bases to trimming and J lost 2 bases, with 11 bases between them. CDR3 DNA: TGTGCCAGCACCGGATGGGCCAACACCGGGGAGCTGTTTTTT. Its protein product is CASTGWANTGELFF.

This clonotype was found many times. The chain joins TRBV7-2 to TRBJ2-3; D tentatively reads TRBD1 or TRBD2 (5 bases each). The CDR3 length is 16 residues. Germline CDR1 SGHTA, CDR2 FQGNSA. Trimming took off 5 bases at V and 4 bases at J, with 19 bases between the two ends. The CDR3 DNA reads as TGTGCCAGCAGCCCCCCCGGCAGTCGGGGCTCAGATACGCAGTATTTT. Amino acid sequence: CASSPPGSRGSDTQYF.

This clonotype has only a few counts. The junction shows a germline mismatch at one end, possibly a read error. The chain combines TRBV2 with TRBJ2-5, with a possible D match to TRBD1 (6 bases). The CDR3 length is 14 residues. Germline V gives CDR1 SNHLY, CDR2 FYNNEI. The CDR3 DNA sequence: TGTGCCAGCAGTGAAGGCAGGGGACAAGAGACCCGGTACTTC. Translation: CASSEGRGQETRYF.

This chain joins TRBV20-1 and TRBJ1-2; 7 bases are a match to TRBD1. The length of the CDR3 is 14 residues. Germline CDR1 is DFQATT and CDR2 is SNEGSKA (reference sequence). The junction had 10 bases not matched to a gene; V was cut back by 1 base and J by 8 bases. The DNA for the CDR3 is TGCAGTGCTAGAGGGGGGACAGTGACGGGCGGCTACACCTTC. The encoded protein is CSARGGTVTGGYTF.

This clonotype was seen many times. This rearrangement joins TRBV27 to TRBJ2-3; D may correspond to TRBD1 or TRBD2 (5 bases each). The germline V gene encodes CDR1 MNHEY and CDR2 SMNVEV (reference sequence). The CDR3 extends over 14 amino acids. V was clipped by 6 bases and J by 4 bases, with 14 bases between them. The DNA for the CDR3 is TGTGCCAGCAGGCGCCTCGGGGCCCCAGATACGCAGTATTTT. It codes for CASRRLGAPDTQYF.

The sample holds many counts of this clonotype. The chain recombines TRBV3-1 with TRBJ2-7; weak D call: TRBD2 (6 bases). V dropped 1 base and J dropped 5 bases, with 9 bases sitting between them. Per the germline V gene, CDR1 is LGHDT and CDR2 is YNNKEL (reference sequence). The CDR3 has 13 residues. CDR3 residues: CASSQGGGHEQYF. CDR3 sequence (DNA): TGTGCCAGCAGCCAAGGAGGAGGGCACGAGCAGTACTTC.

J is TRBJ1-1 and V is TRBV6-5, with TRBD1 matching 9 bases. The J segment lost 1 base and the V segment lost 2 bases, leaving 8 bases of the junction unmatched. The CDR3 consists of 17 residues. Germline CDR1 and CDR2: MNHEY and SVGAGI. The CDR3 sequence is CASSYLRTGAENTEAFF. For the CDR3, the DNA is TGTGCCAGCAGTTACCTAAGGACAGGGGCCGAGAACACTGAAGCTTTCTTT.

This clonotype was observed at least ten times. This chain connects TRBV15 to TRBJ2-5; D might be TRBD2 (5 bases). V lost 1 base, J lost 5 bases, and 8 bases lay in between. The CDR3 has 13 residues. The germline V gene encodes CDR1 LNHNV and CDR2 YYDKDF (reference sequence). The CDR3 region has the DNA TGTGCCACCAGCAGAGTTGGCGGGGAGACCCAGTACTTC. Translated, it gives CATSRVGGETQYF.

For this clonotype: A much larger clone sits a single nucleotide away, making a read error possible. This CDR3 is CSARGGTETNQPQHF. CDR3 coding DNA: TGCAGTGCTAGAGGAGGCACCGAGACCAATCAGCCCCAGCATTTT. The chain couples TRBV20-1 to TRBJ1-5; D is ambiguous. The CDR3 spans 15 residues. CDR1 and CDR2 from the germline V gene are DFQATT and SNEGSKA (reference sequence). The V and J ends lost 1 base and 3 bases respectively, with 13 bases between them.